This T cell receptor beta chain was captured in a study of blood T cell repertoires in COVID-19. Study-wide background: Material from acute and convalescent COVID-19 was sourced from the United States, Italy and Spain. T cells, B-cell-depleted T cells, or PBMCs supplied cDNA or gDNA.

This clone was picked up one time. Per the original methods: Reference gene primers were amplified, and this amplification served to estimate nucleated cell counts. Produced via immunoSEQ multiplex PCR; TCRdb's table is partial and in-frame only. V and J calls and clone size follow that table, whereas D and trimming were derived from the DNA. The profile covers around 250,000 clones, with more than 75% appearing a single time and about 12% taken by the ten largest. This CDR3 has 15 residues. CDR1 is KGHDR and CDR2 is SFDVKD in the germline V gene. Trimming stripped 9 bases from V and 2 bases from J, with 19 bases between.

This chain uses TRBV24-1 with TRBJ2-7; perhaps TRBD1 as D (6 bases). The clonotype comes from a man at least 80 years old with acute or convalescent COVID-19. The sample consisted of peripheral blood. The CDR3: CATSQGGGRAYEQYF. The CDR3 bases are TGTGCCACCTCCCAAGGGGGTGGGCGAGCCTACGAGCAGTACTTC.